Detailed here is one TCR beta chain. What it recognizes is unknown. Trimming at V came to 4 bases and at J to 4 bases, leaving 8 bases not matched to a gene. The germline CDR1 and CDR2 sequences are SGHRS and YFSETQ. The CDR3 sequence is 15 residues long. The data were taken from a study of cytomegalovirus exposure and HLA in healthy donors. Study as a whole: Among roughly 180 million T cells, an earlier analysis found 95 million to 140 million unique TCR beta sequences.

General study results and limits: In a later analysis, most CMV-associated TCR beta chains appeared HLA-restricted. It was only CMV serostatus that was available as immune exposure information. A later analysis linked a missense variant in DCLRE1C to the trimming of TCR beta V and J genes.

Amplification used 60 Vbeta primers and 13 Jbeta primers. Libraries were prepared by immunoSEQ multiplex PCR; TCRdb keeps only in-frame clonotypes and omits some of them. Altogether more than 150,000 clones are present, around three quarters being singletons, with the ten largest covering 0.5% to 0.8%. The TCR was taken from a boy between 10 and 17 years old in good health and CMV-seronegative. Sequencing was carried out using PBMCs. The chain combines TRBV5-1 with TRBJ2-1; TRBD2 matches at 7 bases. Here the CDR3 reads CASSPGLEIYNEQFF. The CDR3 bases are TGCGCCAGCAGCCCTGGACTAGAAATATACAATGAGCAGTTCTTC.